A selection of T cell receptor beta chains follows, all from one sample in a study of shared clonotypes between healthy human individuals. Clones were read by immunoSEQ multiplex PCR, and TCRdb kept only the in-frame ones, dropping some. The data contain approximately 2,300,000 clones, approximately 90% of them seen just once; the ten biggest clones take up 0.37%. The sequencing input was naive CD4+ T cells from PBMCs. These receptors came from a man between 18 and 35 years old in good health. Some clones in this sample may be carry-over from other donors' samples. Each CDR3 is given with its conserved first and last residue.

cdr3_aa: CASSTGASLETQYF
j_call: TRBJ2-5
v_call: TRBV28

cdr3_aa: CASSLLPGPTYEQYF
j_call: TRBJ2-7
v_call: TRBV7-3

cdr3_aa: CASSLAPYEQYF
j_call: TRBJ2-7
v_call: TRBV5-6

cdr3_aa: CASSLTGNTEAFF
j_call: TRBJ1-1
v_call: TRBV5-1

cdr3_aa: CASSFFGSRETQYF
j_call: TRBJ2-5
v_call: TRBV6-5

cdr3_aa: CSASGGTLVSGYTF
j_call: TRBJ1-2
v_call: TRBV29-1

cdr3_aa: CASSQVSTVYEQYF
j_call: TRBJ2-7
v_call: TRBV4-1

cdr3_aa: CSVYNLDYGYTF
j_call: TRBJ1-2
v_call: TRBV29-1

cdr3_aa: CASTLQLNVTQYF
j_call: TRBJ2-3
v_call: TRBV27

cdr3_aa: CASSGPSGRAGANVLTF
j_call: TRBJ2-6
v_call: TRBV2

cdr3_aa: CASSEMGRVAGGIQYF
j_call: TRBJ2-4
v_call: TRBV2

cdr3_aa: CASSLRALLTDTQYF
j_call: TRBJ2-3
v_call: TRBV27

cdr3_aa: CASSLGRDTYNEQFF
j_call: TRBJ2-1
v_call: TRBV27

cdr3_aa: CAWSVAGLGNTIYF
j_call: TRBJ1-3
v_call: TRBV30

cdr3_aa: CASSTDRANSPLHF
j_call: TRBJ1-6
v_call: TRBV7-2

cdr3_aa: CASSLSVDTQYF
j_call: TRBJ2-3
v_call: TRBV7-2

cdr3_aa: CASSTTLWGYEQYF
j_call: TRBJ2-7
v_call: TRBV28

cdr3_aa: CASSPWGTGNTIYF
j_call: TRBJ1-3
v_call: TRBV28

cdr3_aa: CASSLLSGLGTGELFF
j_call: TRBJ2-2
v_call: TRBV5-1

cdr3_aa: CASSPRTGAPSYEQYF
j_call: TRBJ2-7
v_call: TRBV7-2

cdr3_aa: CASSYIQTVEAFF
j_call: TRBJ1-1
v_call: TRBV7-9

cdr3_aa: CASSSRALGSTDTQYF
j_call: TRBJ2-3
v_call: TRBV27

cdr3_aa: CASSRFGDGAKNIQYF
j_call: TRBJ2-4
v_call: TRBV28

cdr3_aa: CAWSVGSGLNEKLFF
j_call: TRBJ1-4
v_call: TRBV30

cdr3_aa: CASSGGGTSRTGELFF
j_call: TRBJ2-2
v_call: TRBV2

cdr3_aa: CASSTGGPSIQYF
j_call: TRBJ2-4
v_call: TRBV13

cdr3_aa: CASSADFNGELFF
j_call: TRBJ2-2
v_call: TRBV11-2

cdr3_aa: CASSGRSGKGTDTQYF
j_call: TRBJ2-3
v_call: TRBV5-1

cdr3_aa: CASRTGGPGELFF
j_call: TRBJ2-2
v_call: TRBV6-6

cdr3_aa: CASSPPGYEQYF
j_call: TRBJ2-7
v_call: TRBV28

cdr3_aa: CASSDRNALEQFF
j_call: TRBJ2-1
v_call: TRBV6-1

cdr3_aa: CASSIVPGPHYGYTF
j_call: TRBJ1-2
v_call: TRBV19

cdr3_aa: CASSSTGRSIYEQYF
j_call: TRBJ2-7
v_call: TRBV7-9

cdr3_aa: CASSEPGTGGDEQYF
j_call: TRBJ2-7
v_call: TRBV10-2

cdr3_aa: CATSRDWPPTVSTDTQYF
j_call: TRBJ2-3
v_call: TRBV15

cdr3_aa: CASSLSLGQGQETQYF
j_call: TRBJ2-5
v_call: TRBV5-1

cdr3_aa: CASSEQTTYEQYF
j_call: TRBJ2-7
v_call: TRBV2

cdr3_aa: CASSLVSGNTEAFF
j_call: TRBJ1-1
v_call: TRBV7-9

cdr3_aa: CASSLFGAQETQYF
j_call: TRBJ2-5
v_call: TRBV5-1

cdr3_aa: CASQGQGRNEQYF
j_call: TRBJ2-7
v_call: TRBV7-9

cdr3_aa: CASSNGHNNEKLFF
j_call: TRBJ1-4
v_call: TRBV5-1

cdr3_aa: CATSRETGGISGYTF
j_call: TRBJ1-2
v_call: TRBV15

cdr3_aa: CASSSGTSAYEQYF
j_call: TRBJ2-7
v_call: TRBV5-1

cdr3_aa: CASSGSSVETQYF
j_call: TRBJ2-5
v_call: TRBV7-3

cdr3_aa: CASRASGSRYNEQFF
j_call: TRBJ2-1
v_call: TRBV19

cdr3_aa: CASSGTGLGNTIYF
j_call: TRBJ1-3
v_call: TRBV2

cdr3_aa: CAISRDGSISYNEQFF
j_call: TRBJ2-1
v_call: TRBV10-3

cdr3_aa: CASSFQTSGYEQYF
j_call: TRBJ2-7
v_call: TRBV7-9

cdr3_aa: CASSLNLNYGYTF
j_call: TRBJ1-2
v_call: TRBV5-6

cdr3_aa: CASSPYDYANTGELFF
j_call: TRBJ2-2
v_call: TRBV18

cdr3_aa: CASGTESSYEQYF
j_call: TRBJ2-7
v_call: TRBV5-1

cdr3_aa: CSVDLQNDHEQYF
j_call: TRBJ2-7
v_call: TRBV29-1

cdr3_aa: CASRKNEKLFF
j_call: TRBJ1-4
v_call: TRBV27